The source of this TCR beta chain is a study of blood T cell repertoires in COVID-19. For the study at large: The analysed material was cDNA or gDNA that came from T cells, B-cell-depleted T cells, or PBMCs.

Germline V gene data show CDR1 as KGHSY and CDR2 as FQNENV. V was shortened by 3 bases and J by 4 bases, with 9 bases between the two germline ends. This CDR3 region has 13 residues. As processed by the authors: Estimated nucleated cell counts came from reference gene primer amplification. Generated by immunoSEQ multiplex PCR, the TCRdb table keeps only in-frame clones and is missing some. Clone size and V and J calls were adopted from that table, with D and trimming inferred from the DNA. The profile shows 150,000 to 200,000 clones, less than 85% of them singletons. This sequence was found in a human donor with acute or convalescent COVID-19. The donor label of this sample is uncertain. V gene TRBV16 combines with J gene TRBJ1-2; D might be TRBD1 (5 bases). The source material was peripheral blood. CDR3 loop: CASSHQGGYGYTF. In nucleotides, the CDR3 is TGTGCCAGCAGCCACCAGGGTGGCTATGGCTACACCTTC.